This entry describes one TCR beta chain. The antigen is undetermined. The sample belongs to a study of T cell responses to AZD1222 COVID-19 vaccine. The CDR3 runs to 15 residues. V trimming: 4 bases; J trimming: 2 bases; junction bases outside the gene matches: 2. Germline V gives CDR1 SGHRS, CDR2 YFSETQ. Samples with a second dose at about 4 or about 12 weeks were pooled together. Sequenced by immunoSEQ multiplex PCR; TCRdb stores in-frame clones only, minus some. The sample consists of approximately 100,000 clones, less than 85% of them appearing once. Study results and limitations: Per reports, nearly half of all spike-specific TCRs target regions that are unmutated in variants.

The sequencing here drew on peripheral blood, taken 28 days after the second AZD1222 dose. This sequence was found in an adult who received the AZD1222 COVID-19 vaccine. The rearrangement links TRBV5-1 to TRBJ1-3; 11 bases fit TRBD1. The CDR3 reads CASSTGQGAGNTIYF. CDR3 nucleotides: TGCGCCAGCAGCACGGGACAGGGGGCTGGAAACACCATATATTTT.